What follows are 17 T cell receptor beta chains derived from one specimen sequenced in a study of CD8 T cells in Susac syndrome. RNA, at about 0.45 to 1 ug, was reverse transcribed with random hexamers. Using its own MiXCR run on the immunoSEQ multiplex PCR reads, TCRdb lists one record per CDR3 protein. The data hold 100,000 to 150,000 distinct CDR3 sequences, with just over 90% observed a single time. Sequences were obtained from CD8+ T cells from PBMCs. The receptors come from a human donor with multiple sclerosis.

The chain couples TRBV4-1 to TRBJ2-3; 15 positions agree with TRBD2. J was trimmed by 5 bases and V by 4 bases; bases with no gene match: 4. The CDR3 runs 16 residues. Germline CDR1 reads MGHRA; CDR2 reads YSYEKL. Here the CDR3 DNA reads TGCGCCAGCAGCCCCCGGACTAGCGGGGGGGTAGATACGCAGTATTTT. This translates into CASSPRTSGGVDTQYF.

The V and J genes are TRBV7-9 and TRBJ2-5; 10 positions match TRBD2. The CDR3 sequence is 12 residues long. Per germline, CDR1 SEHNR and CDR2 FQNEAQ (reference sequence). The ends lost 8 bases at V and 4 bases at J; junction bases unmatched: 1. The CDR3 nucleotides are TGTGCCAGCGTAGCGGGAGGAGAGACCCAGTACTTC. Translation gives CASVAGGETQYF.

The chain carries TRBV9 and TRBJ2-1; no clear D gene. The germline CDR1 and CDR2 sequences are SGDLS and YYNGEE. The CDR3 loop spans 13 amino acids. V was shortened by 0 bases and J by 8 bases, with 9 bases between the two germline ends. CDR3: CASSVEGNYEQFF. The CDR3 bases are TGTGCCAGCAGCGTAGAGGGAAATTATGAGCAGTTCTTC. The whole variable domain, remainder taken from reference TRBV9 and TRBJ2-1, is DSGVTQTPKHLITATGQRVTLRCSPRSGDLSVYWYQQSLDQGLQFLIQYYNGEERAKGNILERFSAQQFPDLHSELNLSSLELGDSALYFCASSVEGNYEQFFGPGTRLTVL.

The V call is TRBV4-2, the J call TRBJ2-2; maybe TRBD2 (6 bases). V shed 0 bases and J shed 5 bases, with 13 bases lying between them. The germline V gene encodes CDR1 LGHNA and CDR2 YNFKEQ. CDR3 length equals 16 residues. The DNA of the CDR3 is TGTGCCAGCAGCCAAGAGACCGGGAGTCCTACCGGGGAGCTGTTTTTT. Its translation is CASSQETGSPTGELFF.

This rearrangement joins TRBV5-6 to TRBJ1-2, with TRBD1 as a possible D gene (5 bases). CDR3 length: 14 residues. CDR1 and CDR2 from the germline V gene are SGHDT and YYEEEE. Trimming took 3 bases from V and 7 from J, leaving 16 bases between them. This CDR3 is CASSYGVGGLGYTF. In DNA form, the CDR3 reads TGTGCCAGCAGCTATGGGGTCGGGGGACTTGGCTACACCTTC.

This clonotype has only one observation. This chain joins TRBV6-2 or TRBV6-3 and TRBJ2-7; D perhaps matches TRBD2 (6 bases). The V and J ends lost 8 bases and 3 bases respectively, with 20 bases between them. This CDR3 comprises 15 residues. The germline CDR1 and CDR2 sequences are MNHEY and SVGEGT. The CDR3 protein is CASGLSRVPLYEQYV. The DNA of the CDR3 is TGTGCCAGCGGACTATCCCGGGTCCCACTCTACGAGCAGTACGTC.

This clonotype was counted a single time. The rearrangement links TRBV28 to TRBJ2-3; 7 nucleotides agree with TRBD2. There are 15 residues in the CDR3. Per germline, CDR1 MDHEN and CDR2 SYDVKM. The trim removed 5 bases at V and 1 base at J, leaving 6 bases unmatched. CDR3 sequence reads: CASSPSGARTDTQYF. The CDR3 nucleotides are TGTGCCAGCAGTCCTAGCGGTGCCCGCACAGATACGCAGTATTTT.

Of note for this clonotype: This likely comes from a read error, as the CDR3 has no conserved phenylalanine or tryptophan at its end. No DNA is shown, since the ends of the CDR3 on it are uncertain; the CDR3 is the one TCRdb lists. The V call is TRBV27, the J call TRBJ2-7; the DNA was not used to check the table's D call, TRBD1. Germline V gene data show CDR1 as MNHEY and CDR2 as SMNVEV (reference sequence). The CDR3 numbers 14 amino acids, ends counted. CDR3 loop: CASSLGTGTYEQHL.

The chain carries TRBV19 and TRBJ1-6; D not certain. The CDR3 is 15 residues long. V was cut by 11 bases and J by 0 bases, with 14 bases left in between. The germline V gene encodes CDR1 LNHDA and CDR2 SQIVND (reference sequence). DNA of the CDR3: TGTGCCGCCTCGAGGGAAAGCTCCTATAATTCACCCCTCCACTTT. This codes for CAASRESSYNSPLHF.

The chain combines TRBV9 with TRBJ2-7, with 10 bases matching TRBD1. The V segment lost 4 bases and the J segment 4 bases; nucleotides outside the gene matches: 5. CDR1 is SGDLS, CDR2 YYNGEE, per germline. The CDR3 consists of 14 residues. The CDR3 DNA sequence: TGTGCCAGCAGCCCTCGGGACAGGGGTTACGAGCAGTACTTC. Translating it yields CASSPRDRGYEQYF.

The genes are TRBV5-1 and TRBJ2-1; D is tentatively TRBD1 or TRBD2 (6 bases each). The CDR3 spans 15 residues. The V gene lost 1 base and the J gene lost 8 bases, with 16 bases spanning the gap. CDR1 is SGHRS and CDR2 is YFSETQ in the germline V gene. This CDR3 is CASSLRQGTLDEQFF. CDR3 nucleotide sequence: TGCGCCAGCAGCTTGAGGCAGGGGACTTTAGATGAGCAGTTCTTC. Looking up the rest from reference TRBV5-1 and TRBJ2-1 gives the full variable domain: KAGVTQTPRYLIKTRGQQVTLSCSPISGHRSVSWYQQTPGQGLQFLFEYFSETQRNKGNFPGRFSGRQFSNSRSEMNVSTLELGDSALYLCASSLRQGTLDEQFFGPGTRLTVL.

The chain joins TRBV7-9 to TRBJ1-2, with 7 bases fitting TRBD1. This CDR3 has 17 residues. V lost 5 bases, J lost 4 bases, and 16 bases stayed unmatched. Germline V gene data show CDR1 as SEHNR and CDR2 as FQNEAQ (reference sequence). The CDR3 spells CASSPSPGTASTYGYTF. The CDR3, as DNA: TGTGCCAGCAGCCCTAGTCCCGGGACAGCCTCGACCTATGGCTACACCTTC. Full variable domain (missing parts from reference TRBV7-9 and TRBJ1-2): DTGVSQNPRHKITKRGQNVTFRCDPISEHNRLYWYRQTLGQGPEFLTYFQNEAQLEKSRLLSDRFSAERPKGSFSTLEIQRTEQGDSAMYLCASSPSPGTASTYGYTFGSGTRLTVV.

The gene calls are TRBV7-8 and TRBJ2-3, with TRBD2 identical over 9 bases. The ends lost 1 base at V and 1 base at J; junction bases unmatched: 12. In germline, CDR1 is SGHVS, CDR2 FQNEAQ. The CDR3 has 19 amino acids. As DNA, the CDR3 is TGTGCCAGCAGCTTAGACCTCGATAGCGGGGGTCGGGGCACAGATACGCAGTATTTT. Encoded protein: CASSLDLDSGGRGTDTQYF.

The rearrangement uses TRBV20-1 and TRBJ2-5; maybe TRBD2 (6 bases). V was shortened by 6 bases and J by 2 bases, with 25 bases between the two germline ends. The germline V gene encodes CDR1 DFQATT and CDR2 SNEGSKA (reference sequence). This CDR3 is built from 17 residues. The CDR3 loop is CSARTPQNGLYQETQYF. CDR3 sequence (DNA): TGCAGTGCCAGAACCCCTCAAAATGGACTATATCAAGAGACCCAGTACTTC.

This rearrangement joins TRBV5-6 to TRBJ2-7; TRBD1 matches 8 bases. From germline, CDR1 is SGHDT and CDR2 YYEEEE. J lost 1 base, V lost 4 bases, and 10 bases had no gene match. There are 16 residues in the CDR3. The CDR3, as DNA: TGTGCCAGCAGCCTCCGAGGACAGGGAAGGTCCTACGAGCAGTACTTC. It specifies CASSLRGQGRSYEQYF.

This clonotype was observed a few times. The chain recombines TRBV4-2 with TRBJ2-7; 7 bases line up with TRBD2. The ends lost 0 bases at V and 2 bases at J; junction bases unmatched: 7. CDR3 length: 16 residues. From germline, CDR1 is LGHNA and CDR2 YNFKEQ. The CDR3 nucleotides are TGTGCCAGCAGCCAAGAAGCCGGGGGGAAGGCCTACGAGCAGTACTTC. As protein: CASSQEAGGKAYEQYF.

The chain uses TRBV12-5 and TRBJ2-7; TRBD1 aligns across 10 bases. V lost 3 bases to trimming and J lost 0 bases; unmatched junction nucleotides: 5. The germline V gene has CDR1 LGHNT and CDR2 FRNRAP. The CDR3 contains 16 residues. The CDR3 DNA reads as TGTGCTAGTGGTTTCTCCGGGACAGGGGACTCCTACGAGCAGTACTTC. This codes for CASGFSGTGDSYEQYF.